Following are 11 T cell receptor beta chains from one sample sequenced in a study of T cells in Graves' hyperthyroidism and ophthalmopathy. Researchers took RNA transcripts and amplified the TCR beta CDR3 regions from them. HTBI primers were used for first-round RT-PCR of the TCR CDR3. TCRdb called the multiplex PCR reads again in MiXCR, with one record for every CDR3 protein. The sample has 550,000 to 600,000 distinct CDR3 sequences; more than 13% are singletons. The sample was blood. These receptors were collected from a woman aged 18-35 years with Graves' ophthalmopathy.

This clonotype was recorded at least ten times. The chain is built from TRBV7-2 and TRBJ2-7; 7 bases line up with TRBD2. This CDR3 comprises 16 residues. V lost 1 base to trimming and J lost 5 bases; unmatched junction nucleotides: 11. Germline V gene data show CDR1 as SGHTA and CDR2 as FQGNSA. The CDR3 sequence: CASSLVASGARHEQYF. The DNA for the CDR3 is TGTGCCAGCAGCTTAGTAGCTAGCGGAGCACGACACGAGCAGTACTTC.

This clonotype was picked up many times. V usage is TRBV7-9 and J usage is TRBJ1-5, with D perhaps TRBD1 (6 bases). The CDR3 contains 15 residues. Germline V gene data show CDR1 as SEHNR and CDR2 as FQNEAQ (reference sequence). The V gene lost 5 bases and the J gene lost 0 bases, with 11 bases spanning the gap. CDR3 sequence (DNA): TGTGCCAGCAGCCTGGACAGCAATAGCAATCAGCCCCAGCATTTT. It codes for CASSLDSNSNQPQHF.

Here the CDR3 DNA reads TGCGCCAGCAGCCAAACAGGGGAAGAGACCCAGTACTTC. This sequence encodes CASSQTGEETQYF. The chain joins TRBV4-3 to TRBJ2-5, with 7 bases identical to TRBD1. The V gene's germline CDR1 is LGHNA and CDR2 YSLEER. This CDR3 has 13 residues. The V segment lost 2 bases and the J segment 3 bases; nucleotides outside the gene matches: 0.

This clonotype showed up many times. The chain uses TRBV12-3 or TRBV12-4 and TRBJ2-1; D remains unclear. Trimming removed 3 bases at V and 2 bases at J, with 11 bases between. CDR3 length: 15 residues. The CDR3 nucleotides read TGTGCCAGCAGTTTGACCAACGAAGCCTACAATGAGCAGTTCTTC. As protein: CASSLTNEAYNEQFF.

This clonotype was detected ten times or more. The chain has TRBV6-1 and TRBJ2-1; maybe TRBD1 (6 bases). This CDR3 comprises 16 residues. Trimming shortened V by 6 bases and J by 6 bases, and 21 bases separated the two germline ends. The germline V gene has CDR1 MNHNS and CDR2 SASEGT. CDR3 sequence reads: CASSKPGTPRSNEQFF. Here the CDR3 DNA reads TGTGCCAGCAGCAAACCGGGGACACCCCGTTCCAATGAGCAGTTCTTC.

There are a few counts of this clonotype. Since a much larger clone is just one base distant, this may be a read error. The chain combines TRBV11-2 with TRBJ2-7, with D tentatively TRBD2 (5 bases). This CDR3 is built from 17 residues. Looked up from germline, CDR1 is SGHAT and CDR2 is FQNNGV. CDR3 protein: CASSLDRERRTSYVQYF. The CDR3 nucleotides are TGTGCCAGCAGCTTAGATAGGGAGCGGCGGACCTCCTACGTGCAGTACTTC.

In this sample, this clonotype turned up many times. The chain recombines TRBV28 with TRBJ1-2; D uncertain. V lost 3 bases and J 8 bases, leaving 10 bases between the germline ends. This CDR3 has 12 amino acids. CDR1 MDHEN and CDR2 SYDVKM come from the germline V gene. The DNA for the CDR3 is TGTGCCAGCAGTTTTCGGGCGCGGGGCTACACCTTC. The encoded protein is CASSFRARGYTF.

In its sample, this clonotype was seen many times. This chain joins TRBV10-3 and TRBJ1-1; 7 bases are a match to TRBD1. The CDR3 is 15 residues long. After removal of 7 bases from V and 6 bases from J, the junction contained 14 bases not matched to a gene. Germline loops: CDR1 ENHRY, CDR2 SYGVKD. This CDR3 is CAITTNSVTGSEAFF. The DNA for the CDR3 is TGTGCCATCACTACGAATTCGGTGACAGGGTCTGAAGCTTTCTTT.

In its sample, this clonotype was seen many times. The CDR3 region has the DNA TGCAGTGCTAGAGACCTCAACTCGGGTAGCGGGAGGGCCACGGATACGCAGTATTTT. It is translated as CSARDLNSGSGRATDTQYF. This chain links TRBV20-1 with TRBJ2-3; 11 bases are shared with TRBD2. The trim removed 0 bases at V and 6 bases at J, leaving 17 bases unmatched. Germline assignment: CDR1 DFQATT and CDR2 SNEGSKA (reference sequence). CDR3 length: 19 residues.

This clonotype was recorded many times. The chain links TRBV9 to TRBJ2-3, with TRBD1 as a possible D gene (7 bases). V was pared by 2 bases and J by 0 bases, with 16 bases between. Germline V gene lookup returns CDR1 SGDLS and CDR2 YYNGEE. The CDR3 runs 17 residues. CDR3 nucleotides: TGTGCCAGCAGCGTTTCCCAGGGGGGCAGTAGCACAGATACGCAGTATTTT. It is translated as CASSVSQGGSSTDTQYF.

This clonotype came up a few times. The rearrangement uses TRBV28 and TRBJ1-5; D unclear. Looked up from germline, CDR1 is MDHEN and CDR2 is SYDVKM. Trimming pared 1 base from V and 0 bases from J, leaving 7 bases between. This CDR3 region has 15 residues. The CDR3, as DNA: TGTGCCAGCAGTTTATCGTTGGCTAGCAATCAGCCCCAGCATTTT. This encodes CASSLSLASNQPQHF.